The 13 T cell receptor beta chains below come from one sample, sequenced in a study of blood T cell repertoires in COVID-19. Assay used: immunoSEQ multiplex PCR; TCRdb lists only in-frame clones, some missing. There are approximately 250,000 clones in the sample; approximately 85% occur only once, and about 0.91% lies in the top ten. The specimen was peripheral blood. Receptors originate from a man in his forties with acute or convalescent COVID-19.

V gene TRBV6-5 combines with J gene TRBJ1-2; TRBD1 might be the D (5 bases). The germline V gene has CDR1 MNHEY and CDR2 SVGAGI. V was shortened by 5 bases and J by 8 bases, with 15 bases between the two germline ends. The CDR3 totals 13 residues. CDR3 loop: CASSRGRGGGYTF. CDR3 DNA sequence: TGTGCCAGCAGTCGCGGGAGGGGTGGAGGCTACACCTTC.

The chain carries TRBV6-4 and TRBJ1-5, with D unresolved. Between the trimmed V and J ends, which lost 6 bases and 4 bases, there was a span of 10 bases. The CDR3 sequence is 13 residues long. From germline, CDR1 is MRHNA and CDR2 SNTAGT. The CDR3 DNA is TGTGCCAGCAGCCCAGATCGTAATCAGCCCCAGCATTTT. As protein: CASSPDRNQPQHF.

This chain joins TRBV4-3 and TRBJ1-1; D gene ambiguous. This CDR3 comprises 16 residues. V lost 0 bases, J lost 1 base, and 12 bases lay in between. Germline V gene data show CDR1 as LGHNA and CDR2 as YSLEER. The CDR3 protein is CASSQDMATPNTEAFF. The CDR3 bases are TGCGCCAGCAGCCAAGATATGGCCACACCGAACACTGAAGCTTTCTTT.

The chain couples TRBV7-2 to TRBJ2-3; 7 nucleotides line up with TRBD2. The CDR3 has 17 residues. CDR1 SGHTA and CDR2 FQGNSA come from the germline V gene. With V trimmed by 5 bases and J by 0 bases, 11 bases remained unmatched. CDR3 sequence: CASSPNRRGYSTDTQYF. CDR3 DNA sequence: TGTGCCAGCAGCCCGAATCGGCGGGGGTATAGCACAGATACGCAGTATTTT. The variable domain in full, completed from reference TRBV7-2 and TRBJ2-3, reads GAGVSQSPSNKVTEKGKDVELRCDPISGHTALYWYRQSLGQGLEFLIYFQGNSAPDKSGLPSDRFSAERTGGSVSTLTIQRTQQEDSAVYLCASSPNRRGYSTDTQYFGPGTRLTVL.

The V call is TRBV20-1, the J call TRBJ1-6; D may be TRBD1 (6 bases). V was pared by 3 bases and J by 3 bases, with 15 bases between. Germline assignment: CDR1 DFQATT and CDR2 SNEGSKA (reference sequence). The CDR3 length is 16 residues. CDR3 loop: CSASLPGANYNSPLHF. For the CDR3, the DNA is TGCAGTGCTAGTCTCCCAGGGGCGAACTATAATTCACCCCTCCACTTT.

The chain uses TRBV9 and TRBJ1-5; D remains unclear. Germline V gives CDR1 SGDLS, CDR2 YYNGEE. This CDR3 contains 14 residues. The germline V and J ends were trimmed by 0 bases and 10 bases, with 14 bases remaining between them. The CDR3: CASSVGPESLPQHF. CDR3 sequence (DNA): TGTGCCAGCAGCGTAGGGCCGGAGAGTCTACCCCAGCATTTT.

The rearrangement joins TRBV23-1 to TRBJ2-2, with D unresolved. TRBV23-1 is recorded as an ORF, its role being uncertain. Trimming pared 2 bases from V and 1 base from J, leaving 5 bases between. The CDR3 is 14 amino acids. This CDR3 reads CASSQRENTGELFF. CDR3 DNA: TGCGCCAGCAGTCAACGCGAGAACACCGGGGAGCTGTTTTTT.

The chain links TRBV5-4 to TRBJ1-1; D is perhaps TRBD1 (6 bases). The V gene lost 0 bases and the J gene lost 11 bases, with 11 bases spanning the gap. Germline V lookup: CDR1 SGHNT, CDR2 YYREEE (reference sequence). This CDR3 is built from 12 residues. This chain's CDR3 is CASSLDGRGAFF. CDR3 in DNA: TGTGCCAGCAGCTTGGACGGGAGGGGGGCTTTCTTT.

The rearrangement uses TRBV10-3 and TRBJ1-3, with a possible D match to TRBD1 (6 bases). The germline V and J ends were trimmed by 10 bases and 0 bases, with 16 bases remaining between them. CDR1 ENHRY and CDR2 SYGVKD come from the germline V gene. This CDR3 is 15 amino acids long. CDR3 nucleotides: TGTGCCACCCGGGGGGGCCTCAGCTCTGGAAACACCATATATTTT. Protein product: CATRGGLSSGNTIYF.

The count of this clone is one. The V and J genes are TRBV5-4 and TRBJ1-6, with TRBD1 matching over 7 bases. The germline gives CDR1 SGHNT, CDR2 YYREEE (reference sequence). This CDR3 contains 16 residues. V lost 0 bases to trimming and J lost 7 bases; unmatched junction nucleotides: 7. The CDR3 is CASSLAPGGANSPLHF. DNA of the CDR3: TGTGCCAGCAGCTTGGCCCCAGGGGGTGCAAATTCACCCCTCCACTTT.

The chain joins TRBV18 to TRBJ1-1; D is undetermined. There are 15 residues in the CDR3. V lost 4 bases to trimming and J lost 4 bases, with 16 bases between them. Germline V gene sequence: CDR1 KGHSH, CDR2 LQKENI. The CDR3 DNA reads TGTGCCAGCTCACGTTCCGCGGGGTCGGGCACTGAAGCTTTCTTT. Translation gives CASSRSAGSGTEAFF.

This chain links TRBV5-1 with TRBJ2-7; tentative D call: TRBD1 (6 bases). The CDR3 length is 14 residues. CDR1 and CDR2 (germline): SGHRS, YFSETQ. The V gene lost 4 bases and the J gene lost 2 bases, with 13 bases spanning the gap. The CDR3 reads CASSPGDTPYEQYF. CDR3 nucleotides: TGCGCCAGCAGCCCTGGGGACACCCCCTACGAGCAGTACTTC.

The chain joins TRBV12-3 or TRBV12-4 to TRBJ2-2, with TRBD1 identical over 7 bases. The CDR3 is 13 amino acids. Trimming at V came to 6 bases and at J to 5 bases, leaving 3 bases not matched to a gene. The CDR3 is CASRKQGTGELFF. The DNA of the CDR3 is TGTGCCAGCAGGAAACAGGGGACCGGGGAGCTGTTTTTT.